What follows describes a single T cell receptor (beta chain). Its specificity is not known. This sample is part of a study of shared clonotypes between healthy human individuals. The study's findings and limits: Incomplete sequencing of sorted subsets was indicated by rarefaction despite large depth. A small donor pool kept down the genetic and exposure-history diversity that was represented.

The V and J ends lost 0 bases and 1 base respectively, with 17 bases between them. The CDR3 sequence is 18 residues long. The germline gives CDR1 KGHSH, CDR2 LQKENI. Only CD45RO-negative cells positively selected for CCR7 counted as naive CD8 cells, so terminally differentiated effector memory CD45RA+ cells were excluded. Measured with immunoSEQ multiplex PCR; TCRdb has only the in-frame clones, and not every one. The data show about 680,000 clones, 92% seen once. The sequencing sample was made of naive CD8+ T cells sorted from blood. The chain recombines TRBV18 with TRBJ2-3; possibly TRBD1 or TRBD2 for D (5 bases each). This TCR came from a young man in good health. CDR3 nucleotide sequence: TGTGCCAGCTCACCACCCGGGGCCCGCCTAATCGGCACAGATACGCAGTATTTT. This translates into CASSPPGARLIGTDTQYF.